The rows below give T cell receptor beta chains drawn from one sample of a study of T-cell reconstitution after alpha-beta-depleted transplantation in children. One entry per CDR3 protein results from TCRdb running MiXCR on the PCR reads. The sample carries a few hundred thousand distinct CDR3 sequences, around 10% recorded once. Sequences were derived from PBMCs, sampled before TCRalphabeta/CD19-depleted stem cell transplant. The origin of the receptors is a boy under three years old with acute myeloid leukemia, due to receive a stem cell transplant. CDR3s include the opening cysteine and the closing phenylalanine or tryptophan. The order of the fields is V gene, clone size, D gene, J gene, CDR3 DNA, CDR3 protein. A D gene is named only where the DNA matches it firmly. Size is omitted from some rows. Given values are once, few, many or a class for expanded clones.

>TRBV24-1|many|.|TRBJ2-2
TGTGCCACCGCCCCGCAGGGGAGCGGCGGGGAGCTGTTTTTT
CATAPQGSGGELFF
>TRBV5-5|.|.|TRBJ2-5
TGTGCCAGCAGCTCCTCATATCTCCAAGAGACCCAGTACTTC
CASSSSYLQETQYF
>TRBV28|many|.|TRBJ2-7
TGTGCCAGCAGTTTACCCTCTAGGGGCTACGAGCAGTACTTC
CASSLPSRGYEQYF
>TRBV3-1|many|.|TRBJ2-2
TGTGCCAGCAGCCAAGCGCTCCGGGACACTTCGAACACCGGGGAGCTGTTTTTT
CASSQALRDTSNTGELFF
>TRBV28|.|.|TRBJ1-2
TGTGCCAGCAGTTTAATGGTAAAGGGGAATGGCTACACCTTC
CASSLMVKGNGYTF
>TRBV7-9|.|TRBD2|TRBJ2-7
TGTGCCAGCAGTCTAGTTCTAGCGGGAAGGTACGAGCAGTACTTC
CASSLVLAGRYEQYF
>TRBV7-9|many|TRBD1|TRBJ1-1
TGTGCCAGCAGCTTTATCATCGGGACCGGACAGGTCCACTTT
CASSFIIGTGQVHF
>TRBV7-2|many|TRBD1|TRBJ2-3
TGTGCCAGCAGGATGACAGGGGGCGGAACAGATACGCAGTATTTT
CASRMTGGGTDTQYF
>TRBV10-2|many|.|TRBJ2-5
TGCGCCAGCAGTCCCTGGGCCTATGTCCAAGAGACCCAGTACTTC
CASSPWAYVQETQYF
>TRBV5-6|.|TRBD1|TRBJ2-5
TGTGCCAGCAGCGGTGGACAGGTACAAGAGACCCAGTACTTC
CASSGGQVQETQYF
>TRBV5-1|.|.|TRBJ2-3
TGCGCCAGCAGCTTGGAGGACGCAAGCACAGATACGCAGTATTTT
CASSLEDASTDTQYF
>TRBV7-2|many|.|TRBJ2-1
TGTGCCAGCAGCTTCCGGACAGTCTACAATGAGCAGTTCTTC
CASSFRTVYNEQFF
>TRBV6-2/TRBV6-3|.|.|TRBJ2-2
TGTGCCAGCAGTTCCTTGGGCACCGGGGAGCTGTTTTTT
CASSSLGTGELFF
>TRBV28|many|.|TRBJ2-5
TGTGCCAGCAGAAACCCCTTGGGGGGAGAGACCCAGTACTTC
CASRNPLGGETQYF
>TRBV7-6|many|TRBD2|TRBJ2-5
TGTGCCAGCAGCTCAGGACTAGCGGACGTACAAGAGACCCAGTACTTC
CASSSGLADVQETQYF
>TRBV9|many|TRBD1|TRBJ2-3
TGTGCCAGCAGCTTCCGGACAGGCTCTATGGGGGATACGCAGTATTTT
CASSFRTGSMGDTQYF
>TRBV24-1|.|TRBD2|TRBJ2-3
TGTGCCACCAGTGATTTGACTAGCGGGAGGGGAGATACGCAGTATTTT
CATSDLTSGRGDTQYF
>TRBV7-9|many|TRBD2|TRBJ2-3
TGTGCCAGCAGCTTAAGGCGCCGACTAGCCCCCACAGATACGCAGTATTTT
CASSLRRRLAPTDTQYF
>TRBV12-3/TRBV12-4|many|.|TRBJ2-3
TGCGCCAGCAGCTTGGGCAGGCGTACAGATACGCAGTATTTT
CASSLGRRTDTQYF
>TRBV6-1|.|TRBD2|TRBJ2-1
TGTGCCAGCAGAGGACTAGCGGGAGAGGGCTACAATGAGCAGTTCTTC
CASRGLAGEGYNEQFF
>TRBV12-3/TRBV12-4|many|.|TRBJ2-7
TGTGCCAGCAGTCCTTGGACGGAGCACGAGCAGTACTTC
CASSPWTEHEQYF
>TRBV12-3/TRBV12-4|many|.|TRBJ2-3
TGTGCCAGCACCTGGGGCGGGCATACGCAGTATTTT
CASTWGGHTQYF
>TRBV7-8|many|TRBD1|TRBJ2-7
TGTGCCAGCACCGAAAAGACAGGGTCCCGAAGGACCTACGAGCAGTACTTC
CASTEKTGSRRTYEQYF
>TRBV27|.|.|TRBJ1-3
TGTGCCAGCAGTTTAAAGCCAGCCGAGGGGAGCACCATATATTTT
CASSLKPAEGSTIYF
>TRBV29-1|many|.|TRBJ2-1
TGCAGCGTTGTCGTCCAGGAGAGAAACAATGAGCAGTTCTTC
CSVVVQERNNEQFF
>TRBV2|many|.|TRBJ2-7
TGTGCCATCTACCGAGATTACGAGCAGTACTTC
CAIYRDYEQYF
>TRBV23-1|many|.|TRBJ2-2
TGCGCCAGCAGTCAGAATGTTACAGCCGACGCGAACACCGGGGAGCTGTTTTTT
CASSQNVTADANTGELFF
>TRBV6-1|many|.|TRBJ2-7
TGTGCCATACGGACAAAAGTCTCCTACGAGCAGTACTTC
CAIRTKVSYEQYF
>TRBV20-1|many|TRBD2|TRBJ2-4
TGCAGTGCTCCTAGACTAGCGGGAGGGCCGGCGGACATTCAGTACTTC
CSAPRLAGGPADIQYF
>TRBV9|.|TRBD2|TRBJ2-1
TGTGCCAGCAGCGTACCTCGAGGTGGCGGGGGGGCCTCCAATGAGCAGTTCTTC
CASSVPRGGGGASNEQFF
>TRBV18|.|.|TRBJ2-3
TGTGCCAGCTCACCGCTAGGCAGCGGAGGGACAGATACGCAGTATTTT
CASSPLGSGGTDTQYF
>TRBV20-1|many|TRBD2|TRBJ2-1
TGCAGTGCTAGACTAGCGGGAGGGTACAATGAGCAGTTCTTC
CSARLAGGYNEQFF
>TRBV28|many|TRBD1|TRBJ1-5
TGTGCCAGCAGTGGACAGGTAGGCAATCAGCCCCAGCATTTT
CASSGQVGNQPQHF
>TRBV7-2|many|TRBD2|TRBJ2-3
TGTGCCAGCAGCTTAAGTCGACTAGCGGGAACAGATACGCAGTATTTT
CASSLSRLAGTDTQYF
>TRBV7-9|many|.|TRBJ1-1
TGTGCCAGCAGCTTAGAAGTGAGAGGCACTGAAGCTTTCTTT
CASSLEVRGTEAFF
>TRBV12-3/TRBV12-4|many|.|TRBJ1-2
TGTGCCAGCAGTTTAGGGGCGGGCGGAGGCTACACCTTC
CASSLGAGGGYTF
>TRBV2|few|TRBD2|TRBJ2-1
TGTGCCAGCAGTGATTTCAGCGGGAGCTCCTACAATGAGCAGTTCTTC
CASSDFSGSSYNEQFF
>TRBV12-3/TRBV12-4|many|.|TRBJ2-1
TGTGCCAGCAGATCCTACAATGAGCAGTTCTTC
CASRSYNEQFF
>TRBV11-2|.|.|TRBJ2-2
TGTGCCAGCAGCTCCGGGACACTGAACACCGGGGAGCTGTTTTTT
CASSSGTLNTGELFF